This T cell receptor beta chain was sequenced during a study of blood T cell repertoires in COVID-19. Study information: The United States, Italy and Spain supplied acute and convalescent COVID-19 samples.

Per the original data handling: The authors estimated nucleated cell counts from reference gene primer amplification. Assay: immunoSEQ multiplex PCR; the TCRdb copy retains only in-frame clones and omits some. Clone size and the V and J calls come from that table; the DNA yielded D and trimming. The profile shows 100,000 to 150,000 clones, about 80% of them singletons. The CDR3 spans 15 residues. Trimming cost V 0 bases and J 1 base; bases outside gene matches: 1. Germline V gene sequence: CDR1 LGHNA, CDR2 YNFKEQ. This clone has more than one count but fewer than ten. The sample carries other DNA sequences with the same CDR3.

The source of this sequence is a woman aged 55-69 years with acute or convalescent COVID-19. Sequencing was done on a sample of peripheral blood. J is TRBJ2-3 and V is TRBV4-2; TRBD2 matches 7 bases. The CDR3 spells CASSQDRGGTDTQYF. The CDR3 coding sequence is TGTGCCAGCAGCCAAGATCGGGGGGGCACAGATACGCAGTATTTT.